Listed below are T cell receptor beta chains from one sample, sequenced in a study of T cell changes during pregnancy in multiple sclerosis. Profiled with immunoSEQ multiplex PCR; TCRdb holds only in-frame clones, not every one. Found here are approximately 90,000 clones, approximately 89% of them singletons; the top ten hold 0.95%. This sample comprised peripheral blood, obtained before pregnancy. The receptors were gathered from a female donor with multiple sclerosis, enrolled in a pregnancy study. CDR3s include the opening cysteine and the closing phenylalanine or tryptophan. Rows give clone size only sometimes, using once, few, many, or a class for an expanded clone.

abundance: -; v_gene: TRBV28; j_gene: TRBJ2-7; CDR3aa: CASRRYRGTYEQYF
abundance: -; v_gene: TRBV9; j_gene: TRBJ2-5; CDR3aa: CASSGTDRGIGETQYF
abundance: -; v_gene: TRBV28; j_gene: TRBJ1-3; CDR3aa: CASSLVTTAGNTIYF
abundance: few; v_gene: TRBV7-9; j_gene: TRBJ1-2; CDR3aa: CASSLREFVYGYTF
abundance: -; v_gene: TRBV5-4; j_gene: TRBJ2-3; CDR3aa: CASSLGGGSTDTQYF
abundance: -; v_gene: TRBV5-5; j_gene: TRBJ2-3; CDR3aa: CASSPGTSGGAVQYF
abundance: -; v_gene: TRBV7-8; j_gene: TRBJ1-1; CDR3aa: CASNRNLNTEAFF
abundance: once; v_gene: TRBV4-2; j_gene: TRBJ2-3; CDR3aa: CASSQGLAGRDTQYF
abundance: -; v_gene: TRBV10-3; j_gene: TRBJ2-7; CDR3aa: CAISESSFHEQYF
abundance: -; v_gene: TRBV29-1; j_gene: TRBJ1-1; CDR3aa: CSYGGRNTEAFF
abundance: -; v_gene: TRBV5-4; j_gene: TRBJ1-2; CDR3aa: CASHEQGDYGYTF
abundance: -; v_gene: TRBV11-2; j_gene: TRBJ2-1; CDR3aa: CASSFQRESSYNEQFF
abundance: -; v_gene: TRBV19; j_gene: TRBJ1-5; CDR3aa: CASSMWSGGNQPQHF
abundance: -; v_gene: TRBV14; j_gene: TRBJ1-1; CDR3aa: CASSRRPLNTEAFF
abundance: -; v_gene: TRBV7-6; j_gene: TRBJ2-3; CDR3aa: CASSLTGGADTQYF
abundance: -; v_gene: TRBV7-9; j_gene: TRBJ1-2; CDR3aa: CASSYGSAGEGGYTF
abundance: few; v_gene: TRBV7-2; j_gene: TRBJ2-3; CDR3aa: CASSSDVGLGSTDTQYF
abundance: -; v_gene: TRBV6-6; j_gene: TRBJ1-4; CDR3aa: CASSQGQYNEKLFF
abundance: -; v_gene: TRBV5-1; j_gene: TRBJ2-3; CDR3aa: CASSLFTSGIGTDTQYF
abundance: -; v_gene: TRBV2; j_gene: TRBJ2-7; CDR3aa: CASSDALPNYEQYF
abundance: once; v_gene: TRBV9; j_gene: TRBJ2-1; CDR3aa: CASSVGASGGNEQFF
abundance: -; v_gene: TRBV19; j_gene: TRBJ2-5; CDR3aa: CASSIVGHRGEETQYF
abundance: -; v_gene: TRBV6-6; j_gene: TRBJ2-7; CDR3aa: CASSYSEVTYEQYF
abundance: once; v_gene: TRBV7-9; j_gene: TRBJ2-5; CDR3aa: CASSPPGQATNRYQETQYF
abundance: -; v_gene: TRBV12-5; j_gene: TRBJ2-4; CDR3aa: CASGLVGYSFLAKNIQYF
abundance: -; v_gene: TRBV7-3; j_gene: TRBJ1-1; CDR3aa: CASSYDGMNTEAFF
abundance: -; v_gene: TRBV6-6; j_gene: TRBJ1-1; CDR3aa: CASSYDRDTEAFF
abundance: once; v_gene: TRBV7-2; j_gene: TRBJ1-2; CDR3aa: CASSPGQPFYGYTF
abundance: -; v_gene: TRBV4-3; j_gene: TRBJ1-2; CDR3aa: CASSQAAKANYGYTF
abundance: -; v_gene: TRBV19; j_gene: TRBJ2-3; CDR3aa: CASSLTGGRGTDTQYF
abundance: -; v_gene: TRBV5-4; j_gene: TRBJ2-5; CDR3aa: CASSSDPAGSVRETQYF
abundance: -; v_gene: TRBV18; j_gene: TRBJ2-5; CDR3aa: CASSPLVVAGGSGETQYF
abundance: -; v_gene: TRBV4-2; j_gene: TRBJ1-4; CDR3aa: CASSQRPDRLFEKLFF
abundance: -; v_gene: TRBV14; j_gene: TRBJ2-7; CDR3aa: CASSQILKPSHEQYF
abundance: -; v_gene: TRBV7-8; j_gene: TRBJ2-2; CDR3aa: CASSVRSGGLITGELFF
abundance: -; v_gene: TRBV7-2; j_gene: TRBJ1-2; CDR3aa: CASSLSRADGYTF
abundance: -; v_gene: TRBV4-1; j_gene: TRBJ2-7; CDR3aa: CASSPGQAEQYF
abundance: -; v_gene: TRBV5-1; j_gene: TRBJ1-1; CDR3aa: CASSPIGGGTDTEAFF
abundance: -; v_gene: TRBV4-1; j_gene: TRBJ2-1; CDR3aa: CASRLVITDYNEQFF
abundance: -; v_gene: TRBV6-5; j_gene: TRBJ2-7; CDR3aa: CASSLTSSSYEQYF
abundance: -; v_gene: TRBV21-1; j_gene: TRBJ1-2; CDR3aa: CASSLGQYYGYTF
abundance: -; v_gene: TRBV13; j_gene: TRBJ2-1; CDR3aa: CASSTGTSGSKKRYNEQFF
abundance: -; v_gene: TRBV5-4; j_gene: TRBJ1-1; CDR3aa: CASSFFDRPKNTEAFF
abundance: -; v_gene: TRBV6-1; j_gene: TRBJ2-7; CDR3aa: CASSGGTGGDPYEQYF
abundance: once; v_gene: TRBV6-5; j_gene: TRBJ2-5; CDR3aa: CASSFRLAGSQETQYF
abundance: -; v_gene: TRBV18; j_gene: TRBJ2-2; CDR3aa: CASSPLKGTGELFF
abundance: -; v_gene: TRBV27; j_gene: TRBJ1-4; CDR3aa: CASREGGYNEKLFF
abundance: -; v_gene: TRBV15; j_gene: TRBJ2-2; CDR3aa: CATSRDGLDSGELFF
abundance: -; v_gene: TRBV5-1; j_gene: TRBJ1-2; CDR3aa: CASSSVGGIPDGYTF
abundance: -; v_gene: TRBV27; j_gene: TRBJ2-7; CDR3aa: CATSPRGTSRPYEQYF
abundance: -; v_gene: TRBV9; j_gene: TRBJ2-2; CDR3aa: CASSVTFGEGGELFF
abundance: -; v_gene: TRBV7-2; j_gene: TRBJ2-3; CDR3aa: CASSLLAAPDTQYF
abundance: -; v_gene: TRBV4-3; j_gene: TRBJ2-1; CDR3aa: CASSQGDRAGNEQFF
abundance: -; v_gene: TRBV11-3; j_gene: TRBJ2-2; CDR3aa: CASSLGTANTGELFF
abundance: -; v_gene: TRBV28; j_gene: TRBJ2-7; CDR3aa: CASSLPLTESSYEQYF
abundance: -; v_gene: TRBV5-8; j_gene: TRBJ2-3; CDR3aa: CASSGRLLAGGGADTQYF
abundance: -; v_gene: TRBV2; j_gene: TRBJ2-7; CDR3aa: CASSRGSYEQYF
abundance: -; v_gene: TRBV7-8; j_gene: TRBJ2-2; CDR3aa: CASSLVGGRTGELFF
abundance: -; v_gene: TRBV5-8; j_gene: TRBJ2-5; CDR3aa: CASSYRTGRRETQYF